This T cell receptor (beta chain) emerged from a study of blood T cell repertoires in COVID-19. The assay was immunoSEQ multiplex PCR, and TCRdb's table has in-frame clones only and misses some. The sample includes 250,000 to 300,000 clones, around 86% seen only once; the top ten take roughly 0.92%. This clone appeared once. Between the trimmed V and J ends, which lost 3 bases and 12 bases, there was a span of 17 bases. Germline V lookup: CDR1 LGHDT, CDR2 YNNKEL (reference sequence). The CDR3 runs to 14 residues. The gene calls are TRBV3-1 (or the pseudogene TRBV3-2) and TRBJ2-2; D is possibly TRBD2 (7 bases). Sequenced input: peripheral blood. The receptor was derived from a middle-aged woman who had recovered from COVID-19. The CDR3 DNA is TGTGCCAGCAGCCATAGGGGGAGGGCCGAGAAGCTGTTTTTT. Translated, it gives CASSHRGRAEKLFF.